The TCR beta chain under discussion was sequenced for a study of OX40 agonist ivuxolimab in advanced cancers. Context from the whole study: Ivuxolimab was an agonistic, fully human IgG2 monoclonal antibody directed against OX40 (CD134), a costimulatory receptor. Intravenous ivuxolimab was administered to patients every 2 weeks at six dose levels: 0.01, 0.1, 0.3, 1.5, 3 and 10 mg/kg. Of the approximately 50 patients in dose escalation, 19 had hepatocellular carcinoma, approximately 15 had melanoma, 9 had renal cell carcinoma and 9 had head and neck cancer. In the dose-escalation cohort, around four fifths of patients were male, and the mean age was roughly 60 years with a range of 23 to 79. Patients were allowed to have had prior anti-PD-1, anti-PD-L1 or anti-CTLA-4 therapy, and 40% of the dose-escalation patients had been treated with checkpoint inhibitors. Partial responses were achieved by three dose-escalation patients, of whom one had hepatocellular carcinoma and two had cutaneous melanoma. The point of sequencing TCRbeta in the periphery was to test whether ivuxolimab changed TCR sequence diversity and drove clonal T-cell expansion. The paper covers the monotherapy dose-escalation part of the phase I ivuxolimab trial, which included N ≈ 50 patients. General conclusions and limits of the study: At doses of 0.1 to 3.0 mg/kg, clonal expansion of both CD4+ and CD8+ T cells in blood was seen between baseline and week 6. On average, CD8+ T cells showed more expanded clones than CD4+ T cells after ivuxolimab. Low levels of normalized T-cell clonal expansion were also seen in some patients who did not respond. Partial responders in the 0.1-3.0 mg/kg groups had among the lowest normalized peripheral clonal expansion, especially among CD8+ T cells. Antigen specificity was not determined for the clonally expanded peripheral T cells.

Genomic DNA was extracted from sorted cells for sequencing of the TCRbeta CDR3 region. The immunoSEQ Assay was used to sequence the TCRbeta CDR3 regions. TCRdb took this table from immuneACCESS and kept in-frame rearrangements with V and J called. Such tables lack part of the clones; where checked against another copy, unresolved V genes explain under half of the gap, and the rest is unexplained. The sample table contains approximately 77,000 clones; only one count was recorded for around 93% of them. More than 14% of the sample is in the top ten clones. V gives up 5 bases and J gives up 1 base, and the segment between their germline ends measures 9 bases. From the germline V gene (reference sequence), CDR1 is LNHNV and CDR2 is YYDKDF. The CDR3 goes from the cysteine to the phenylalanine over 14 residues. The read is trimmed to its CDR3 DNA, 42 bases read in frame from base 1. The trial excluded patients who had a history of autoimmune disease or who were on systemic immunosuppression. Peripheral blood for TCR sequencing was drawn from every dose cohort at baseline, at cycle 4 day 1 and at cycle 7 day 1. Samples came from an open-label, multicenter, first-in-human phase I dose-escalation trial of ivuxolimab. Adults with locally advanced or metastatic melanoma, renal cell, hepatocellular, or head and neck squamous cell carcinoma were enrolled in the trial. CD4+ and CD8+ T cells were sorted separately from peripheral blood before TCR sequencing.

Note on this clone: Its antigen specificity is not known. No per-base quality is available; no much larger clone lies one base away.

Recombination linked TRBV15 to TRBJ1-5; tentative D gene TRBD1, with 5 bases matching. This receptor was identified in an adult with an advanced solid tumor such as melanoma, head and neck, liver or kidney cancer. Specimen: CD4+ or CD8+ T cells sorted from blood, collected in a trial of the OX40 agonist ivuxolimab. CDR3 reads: CATSFQGSNQPQHF. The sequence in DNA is TGTGCCACCAGCTTCCAGGGAAGCAATCAGCCCCAGCATTTT.